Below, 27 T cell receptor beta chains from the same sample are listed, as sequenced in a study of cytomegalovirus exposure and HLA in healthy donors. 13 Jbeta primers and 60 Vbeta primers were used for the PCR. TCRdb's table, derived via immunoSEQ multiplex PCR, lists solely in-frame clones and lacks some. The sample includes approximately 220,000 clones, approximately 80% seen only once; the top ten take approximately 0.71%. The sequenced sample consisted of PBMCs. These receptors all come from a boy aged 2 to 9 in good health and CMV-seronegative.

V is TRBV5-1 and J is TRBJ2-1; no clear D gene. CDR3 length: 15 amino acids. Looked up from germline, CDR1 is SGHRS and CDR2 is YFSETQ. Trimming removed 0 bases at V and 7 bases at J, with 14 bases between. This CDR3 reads CASSLGQVVPNEQFF. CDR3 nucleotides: TGCGCCAGCAGCTTGGGGCAAGTGGTGCCGAATGAGCAGTTCTTC. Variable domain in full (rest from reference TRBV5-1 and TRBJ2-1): KAGVTQTPRYLIKTRGQQVTLSCSPISGHRSVSWYQQTPGQGLQFLFEYFSETQRNKGNFPGRFSGRQFSNSRSEMNVSTLELGDSALYLCASSLGQVVPNEQFFGPGTRLTVL.

CDR3 residues: CASSFAGSGNTIYF. The CDR3 bases are TGTGCCAGCAGCTTCGCCGGTTCTGGAAACACCATATATTTT. J is TRBJ1-3 and V is TRBV7-2; unclear D gene. The germline CDR1 and CDR2 sequences are SGHTA and FQGNSA. The CDR3 extends over 14 amino acids. Between the trimmed V and J ends, which lost 3 bases and 1 base, there was a span of 7 bases.

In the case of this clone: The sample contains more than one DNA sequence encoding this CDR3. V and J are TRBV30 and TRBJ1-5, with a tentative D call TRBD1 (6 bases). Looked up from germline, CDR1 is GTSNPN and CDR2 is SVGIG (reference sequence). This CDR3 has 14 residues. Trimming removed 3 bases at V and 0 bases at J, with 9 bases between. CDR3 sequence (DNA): TGTGCCTGGAGGGGGGGGCTTAGCAATCAGCCCCAGCATTTT. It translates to CAWRGGLSNQPQHF.

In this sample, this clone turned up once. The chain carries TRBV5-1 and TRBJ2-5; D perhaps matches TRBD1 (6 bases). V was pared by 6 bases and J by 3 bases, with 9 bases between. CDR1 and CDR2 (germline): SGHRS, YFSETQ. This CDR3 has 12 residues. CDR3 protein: CASNQGKETQYF. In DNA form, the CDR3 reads TGCGCCAGCAACCAGGGGAAAGAGACCCAGTACTTC.

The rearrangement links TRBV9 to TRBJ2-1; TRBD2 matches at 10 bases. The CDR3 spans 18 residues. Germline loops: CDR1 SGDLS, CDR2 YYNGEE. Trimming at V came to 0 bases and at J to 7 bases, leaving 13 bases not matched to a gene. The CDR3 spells CASSVGLAGDTRENEQFF. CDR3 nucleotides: TGTGCCAGCAGCGTAGGGCTAGCGGGAGATACCAGGGAGAATGAGCAGTTCTTC.

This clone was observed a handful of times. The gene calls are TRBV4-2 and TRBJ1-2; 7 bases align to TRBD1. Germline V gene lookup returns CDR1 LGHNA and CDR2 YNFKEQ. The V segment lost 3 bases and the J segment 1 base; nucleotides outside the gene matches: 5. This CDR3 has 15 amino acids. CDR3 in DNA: TGTGCCAGCAGCCATGGCCGGACAGGTAACTATGGCTACACCTTC. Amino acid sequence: CASSHGRTGNYGYTF.

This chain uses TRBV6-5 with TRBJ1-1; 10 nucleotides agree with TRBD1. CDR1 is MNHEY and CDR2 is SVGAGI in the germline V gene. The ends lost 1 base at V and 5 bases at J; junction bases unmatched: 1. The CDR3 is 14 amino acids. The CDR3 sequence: CASSYWDRGTEAFF. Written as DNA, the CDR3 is TGTGCCAGCAGTTACTGGGACAGGGGAACTGAAGCTTTCTTT.

CDR3 region: CASSGDSQGPYEQYF. The CDR3 DNA sequence: TGTGCCAGCAGCGGGGATTCGCAGGGGCCCTACGAGCAGTACTTC. This chain uses TRBV5-6 with TRBJ2-7, with a possible D match to TRBD1 (6 bases). The CDR3 is made up of 15 amino acids. Trimming cost V 4 bases and J 2 bases, with 16 bases left between them. Germline CDR1 reads SGHDT; CDR2 reads YYEEEE. The entire variable domain, with the rest obtained from reference TRBV5-6 and TRBJ2-7, is as follows: DAGVTQSPTHLIKTRGQQVTLRCSPKSGHDTVSWYQQALGQGPQFIFQYYEEEERQRGNFPDRFSGHQFPNYSSELNVNALLLGDSALYLCASSGDSQGPYEQYFGPGTRLTVT.

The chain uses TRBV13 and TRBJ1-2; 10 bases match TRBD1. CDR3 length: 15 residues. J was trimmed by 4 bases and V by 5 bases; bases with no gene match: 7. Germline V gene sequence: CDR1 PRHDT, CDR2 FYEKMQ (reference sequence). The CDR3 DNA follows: TGTGCCAGCAGCCGCGCGACAGGGGGCGGCTATGGCTACACCTTC. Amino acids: CASSRATGGGYGYTF.

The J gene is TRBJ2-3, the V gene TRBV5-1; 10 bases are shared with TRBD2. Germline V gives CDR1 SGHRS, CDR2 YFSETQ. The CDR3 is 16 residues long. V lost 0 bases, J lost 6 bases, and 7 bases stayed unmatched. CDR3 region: CASSLVLAGSTDTQYF. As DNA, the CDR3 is TGCGCCAGCAGCTTGGTACTAGCGGGATCAACGGATACGCAGTATTTT.

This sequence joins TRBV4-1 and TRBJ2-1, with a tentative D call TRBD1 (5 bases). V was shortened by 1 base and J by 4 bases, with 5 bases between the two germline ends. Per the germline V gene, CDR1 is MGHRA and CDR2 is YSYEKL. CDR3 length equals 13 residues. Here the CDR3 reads CASSQGQYNEQFF. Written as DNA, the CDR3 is TGCGCCAGCAGCCAAGGACAGTACAATGAGCAGTTCTTC.

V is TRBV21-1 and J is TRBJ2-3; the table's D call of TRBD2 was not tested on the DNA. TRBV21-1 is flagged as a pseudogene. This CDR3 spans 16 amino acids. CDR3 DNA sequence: TGTGCCAGCAGCAAAGGGGGACTATCGAGCGCAGATACGCAGTATTTT. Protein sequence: CASSKGGLSSADTQYF.

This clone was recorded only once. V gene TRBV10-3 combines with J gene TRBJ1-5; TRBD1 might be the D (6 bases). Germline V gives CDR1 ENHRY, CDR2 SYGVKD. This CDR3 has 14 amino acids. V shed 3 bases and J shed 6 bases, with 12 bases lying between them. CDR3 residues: CAISEQGTGQPQHF. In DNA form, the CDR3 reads TGTGCCATCAGTGAACAGGGAACGGGTCAGCCCCAGCATTTT.

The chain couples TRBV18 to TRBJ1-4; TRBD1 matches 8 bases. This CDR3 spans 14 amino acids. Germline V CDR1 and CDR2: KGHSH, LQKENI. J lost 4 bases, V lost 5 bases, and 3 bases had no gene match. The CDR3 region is CASSFGQGNEKLFF. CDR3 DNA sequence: TGTGCCAGCTCATTCGGACAGGGTAATGAAAAACTGTTTTTT.

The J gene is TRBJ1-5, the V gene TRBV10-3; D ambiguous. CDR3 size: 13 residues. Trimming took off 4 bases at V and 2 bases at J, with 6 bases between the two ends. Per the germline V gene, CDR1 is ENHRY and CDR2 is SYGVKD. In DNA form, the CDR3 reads TGTGCCATCAGTGGGGCCGGCAATCAGCCCCAGCATTTT. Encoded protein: CAISGAGNQPQHF.

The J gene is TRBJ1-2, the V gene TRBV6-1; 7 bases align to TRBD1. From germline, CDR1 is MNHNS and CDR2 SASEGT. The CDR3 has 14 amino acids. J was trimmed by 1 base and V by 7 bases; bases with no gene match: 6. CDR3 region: CASTEGGYNYGYTF. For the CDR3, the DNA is TGTGCCAGCACCGAAGGGGGCTATAACTATGGCTACACCTTC.

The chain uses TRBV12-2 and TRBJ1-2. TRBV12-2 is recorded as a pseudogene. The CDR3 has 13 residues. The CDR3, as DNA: TGTGCAAGTCGCCGCGGGACGGAGAATGGCTACACCTTC. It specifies CASRRGTENGYTF.

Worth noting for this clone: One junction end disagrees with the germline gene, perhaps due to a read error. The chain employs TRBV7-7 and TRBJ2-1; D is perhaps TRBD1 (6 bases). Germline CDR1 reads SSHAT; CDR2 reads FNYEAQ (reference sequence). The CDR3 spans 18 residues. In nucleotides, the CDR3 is TGTGCTAGCAGCTCAGGGGCGGCTACCGGCGGAACCTACAATGAGCAGTTCTTC. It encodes CASSSGAATGGTYNEQFF.

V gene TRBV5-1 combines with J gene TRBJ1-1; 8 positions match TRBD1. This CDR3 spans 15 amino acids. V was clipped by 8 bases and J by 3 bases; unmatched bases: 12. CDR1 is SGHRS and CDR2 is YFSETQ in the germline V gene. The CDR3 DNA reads TGCGCCAGGGAACCGGGCAGGGGGCGGGACACTGAAGCTTTCTTT. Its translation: CAREPGRGRDTEAFF.

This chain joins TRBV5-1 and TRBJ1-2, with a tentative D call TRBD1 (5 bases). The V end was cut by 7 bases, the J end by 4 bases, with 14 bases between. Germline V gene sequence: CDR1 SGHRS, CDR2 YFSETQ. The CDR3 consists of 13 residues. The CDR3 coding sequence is TGCGCCAGCTTCACTGGGGGGGGCTATGGCTACACCTTC. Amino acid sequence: CASFTGGGYGYTF.

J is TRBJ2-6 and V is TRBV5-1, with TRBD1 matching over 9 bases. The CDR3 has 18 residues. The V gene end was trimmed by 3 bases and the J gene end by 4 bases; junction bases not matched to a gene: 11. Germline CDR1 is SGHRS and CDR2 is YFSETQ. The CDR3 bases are TGCGCCAGCAGCTCTTTGACAGGGGGACTGGGCGGGGCCAACGTCCTGACTTTC. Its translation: CASSSLTGGLGGANVLTF. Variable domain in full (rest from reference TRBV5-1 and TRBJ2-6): KAGVTQTPRYLIKTRGQQVTLSCSPISGHRSVSWYQQTPGQGLQFLFEYFSETQRNKGNFPGRFSGRQFSNSRSEMNVSTLELGDSALYLCASSSLTGGLGGANVLTFGAGSRLTVL.

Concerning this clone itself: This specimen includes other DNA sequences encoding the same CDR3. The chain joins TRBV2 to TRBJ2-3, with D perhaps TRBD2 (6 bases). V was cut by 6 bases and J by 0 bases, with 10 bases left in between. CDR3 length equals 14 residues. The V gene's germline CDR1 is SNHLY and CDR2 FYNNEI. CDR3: CASSRDLSTDTQYF. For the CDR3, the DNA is TGTGCCAGCAGCCGGGACTTAAGCACAGATACGCAGTATTTT.

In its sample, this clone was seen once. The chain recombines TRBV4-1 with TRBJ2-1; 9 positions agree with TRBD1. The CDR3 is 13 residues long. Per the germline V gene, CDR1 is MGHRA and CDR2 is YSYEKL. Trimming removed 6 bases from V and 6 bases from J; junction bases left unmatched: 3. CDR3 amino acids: CASRDRGINEQFF. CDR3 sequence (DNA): TGCGCCAGCAGGGACAGGGGAATCAATGAGCAGTTCTTC.

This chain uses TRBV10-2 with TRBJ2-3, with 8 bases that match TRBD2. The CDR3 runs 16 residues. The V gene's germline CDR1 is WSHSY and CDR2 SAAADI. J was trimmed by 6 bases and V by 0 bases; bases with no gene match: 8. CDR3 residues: CASSESDGGAVDTQYF. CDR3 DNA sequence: TGCGCCAGCAGTGAGTCGGACGGGGGGGCCGTTGATACGCAGTATTTT.

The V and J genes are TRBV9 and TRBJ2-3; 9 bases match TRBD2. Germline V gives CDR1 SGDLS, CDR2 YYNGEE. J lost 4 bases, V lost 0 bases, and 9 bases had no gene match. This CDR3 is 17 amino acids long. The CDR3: CASSVVSASGDADTQYF. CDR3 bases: TGTGCCAGCAGCGTAGTTTCGGCTAGCGGGGATGCAGATACGCAGTATTTT.

The CDR3 DNA sequence: TGTGCCAGCAGCAGGGGGGGGAGTCCCCAGCATTTT. It is translated as CASSRGGSPQHF. The genes are TRBV5-6 and TRBJ1-5; perhaps TRBD1 as D (6 bases). The CDR3 covers 12 residues. V lost 4 bases, J lost 10 bases, and 12 bases lay in between. Germline CDR1 SGHDT, CDR2 YYEEEE. Full variable domain (remainder filled in from reference TRBV5-6 and TRBJ1-5): DAGVTQSPTHLIKTRGQQVTLRCSPKSGHDTVSWYQQALGQGPQFIFQYYEEEERQRGNFPDRFSGHQFPNYSSELNVNALLLGDSALYLCASSRGGSPQHFGDGTRLSIL.

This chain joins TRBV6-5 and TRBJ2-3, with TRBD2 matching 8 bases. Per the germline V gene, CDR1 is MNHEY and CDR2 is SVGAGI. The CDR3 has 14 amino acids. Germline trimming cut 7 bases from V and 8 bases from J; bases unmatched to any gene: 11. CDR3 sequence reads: CASISPGGASTQYF. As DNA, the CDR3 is TGTGCCAGCATCTCACCGGGGGGGGCCTCTACGCAGTATTTT.